The T cell receptor beta chain under discussion was sequenced for a study of blood T cell repertoires in COVID-19. The overall study: Researchers got acute and convalescent COVID-19 samples from the United States, Italy and Spain. T cells, B-cell-depleted T cells, or PBMCs supplied cDNA or gDNA.

V was cut by 5 bases and J by 6 bases, with 35 bases left in between. This CDR3 is built from 20 residues. CDR1 KGHSH and CDR2 LQKENI come from the germline V gene. Authors' analysis steps: Amplified reference gene primers provided the basis for estimating nucleated cell counts. Produced via immunoSEQ multiplex PCR; TCRdb's table is partial and in-frame only. V, J and clone size derive from that table, while D and trimming were established from the DNA sequence. Of some 71,000 clones in the sample, over 65% were seen once. This sequence joins TRBV18 and TRBJ2-7, with D maybe TRBD2 (6 bases). Sequencing was performed on peripheral blood. This clonotype was sampled from a woman in her seventies with acute or convalescent COVID-19. CDR3 loop: CASSSLGRQVGLGTGREQYF. CDR3 in DNA: TGTGCCAGCTCATCGTTAGGACGGCAGGTCGGACTTGGGACTGGACGCGAGCAGTACTTC.